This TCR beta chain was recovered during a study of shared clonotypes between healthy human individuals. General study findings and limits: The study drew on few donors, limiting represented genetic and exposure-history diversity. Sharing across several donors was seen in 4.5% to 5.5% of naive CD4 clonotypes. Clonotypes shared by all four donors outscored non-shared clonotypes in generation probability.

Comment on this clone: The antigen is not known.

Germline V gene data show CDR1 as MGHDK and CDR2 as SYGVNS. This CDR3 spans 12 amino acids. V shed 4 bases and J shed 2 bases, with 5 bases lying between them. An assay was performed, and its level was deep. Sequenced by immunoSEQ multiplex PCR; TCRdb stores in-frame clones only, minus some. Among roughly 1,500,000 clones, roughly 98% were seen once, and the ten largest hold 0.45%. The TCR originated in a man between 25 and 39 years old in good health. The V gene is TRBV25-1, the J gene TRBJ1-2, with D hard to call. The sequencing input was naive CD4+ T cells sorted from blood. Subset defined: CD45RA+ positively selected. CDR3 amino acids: CASSGGNYGYTF. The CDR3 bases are TGTGCCAGCAGTGGAGGGAACTATGGCTACACCTTC.